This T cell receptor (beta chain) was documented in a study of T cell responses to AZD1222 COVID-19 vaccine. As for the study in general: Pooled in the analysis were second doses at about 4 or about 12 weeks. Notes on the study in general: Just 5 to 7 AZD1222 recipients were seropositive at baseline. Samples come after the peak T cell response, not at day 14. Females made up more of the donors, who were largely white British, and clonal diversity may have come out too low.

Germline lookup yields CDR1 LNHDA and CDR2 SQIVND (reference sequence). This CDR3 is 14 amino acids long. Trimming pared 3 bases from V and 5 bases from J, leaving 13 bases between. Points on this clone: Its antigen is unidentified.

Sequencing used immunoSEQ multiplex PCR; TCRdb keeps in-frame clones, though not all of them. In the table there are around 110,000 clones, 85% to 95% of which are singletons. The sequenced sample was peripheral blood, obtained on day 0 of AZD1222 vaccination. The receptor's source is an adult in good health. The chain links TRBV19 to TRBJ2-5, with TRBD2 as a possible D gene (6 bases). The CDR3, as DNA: TGTGCCAGTAGTATCGGGGGAACAACCGAGACCCAGTACTTC. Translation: CASSIGGTTETQYF.